The present TCR beta chain was sequenced within a study of T cell changes during pregnancy in multiple sclerosis. Sequencing used immunoSEQ multiplex PCR; TCRdb keeps in-frame clones, though not all of them. The data show around 50,000 clones, roughly 93% seen once. The CDR3 is 18 residues long. With 6 bases clipped from V and 3 bases from J, the junction kept 16 bases outside the gene matches. The germline V gene encodes CDR1 MNHEY and CDR2 SMNVEV (reference sequence). The rearrangement uses TRBV27 and TRBJ2-1; TRBD2 matches 8 bases. The sequencing used CD8+ T cells from peripheral blood mononuclear cells, collected in the second trimester of pregnancy. The sequence came from a female donor with multiple sclerosis, enrolled in a pregnancy study. The CDR3 region is CASSPTSGSYGGYNEQFF. In DNA, the CDR3 is TGTGCCAGCAGCCCAACTAGCGGAAGTTATGGGGGCTACAATGAGCAGTTCTTC.